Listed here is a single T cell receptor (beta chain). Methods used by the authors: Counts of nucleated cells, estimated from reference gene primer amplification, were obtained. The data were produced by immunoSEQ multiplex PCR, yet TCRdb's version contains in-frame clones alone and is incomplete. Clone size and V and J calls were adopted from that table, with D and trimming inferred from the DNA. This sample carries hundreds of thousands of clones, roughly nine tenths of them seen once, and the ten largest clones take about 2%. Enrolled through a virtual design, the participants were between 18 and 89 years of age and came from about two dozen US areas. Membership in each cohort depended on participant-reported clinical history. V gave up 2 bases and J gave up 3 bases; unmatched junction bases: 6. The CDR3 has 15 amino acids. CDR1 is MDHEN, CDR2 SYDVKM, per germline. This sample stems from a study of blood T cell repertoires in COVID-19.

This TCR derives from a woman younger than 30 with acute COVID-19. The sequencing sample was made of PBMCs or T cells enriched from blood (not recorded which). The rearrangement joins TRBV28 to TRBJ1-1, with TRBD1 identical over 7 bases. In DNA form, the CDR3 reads TGTGCCAGCAGTTTAACGACAGGGACGTACACTGAAGCTTTCTTT. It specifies CASSLTTGTYTEAFF. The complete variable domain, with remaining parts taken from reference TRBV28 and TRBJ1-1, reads DVKVTQSSRYLVKRTGEKVFLECVQDMDHENMFWYRQDPGLGLRLIYFSYDVKMKEKGDIPEGYSVSREKKERFSLILESASTNQTSMYLCASSLTTGTYTEAFFGQGTRLTVV.